This entry lists 29 T cell receptor beta chains sequenced from one sample in a study of liver allograft versus peripheral blood T cells. At the level of the study: What was compared were the T cell receptor repertoires in transplanted livers and those in the peripheral blood of recipients.

One entry per CDR3 protein results from TCRdb running MiXCR on the reads. The repertoire holds 9,500 to 13,000 distinct CDR3 sequences, with about 25% as singletons. These receptors were obtained from a human patient who had a liver transplant. Some T cells could come from the graft donor.

The chain couples TRBV18 to TRBJ2-7; 9 bases are shared with TRBD1. Unmatched junction bases numbered 6, after V lost 4 bases and J lost 2 bases. The CDR3 consists of 15 residues. Germline CDR1 KGHSH, CDR2 LQKENI. CDR3 residues: CASSLPGQGTYEQYF. The CDR3 DNA sequence: TGTGCCAGCTCACTCCCGGGACAGGGAACCTACGAGCAGTACTTC.

The chain has TRBV18 and TRBJ2-3; D is possibly TRBD2 (6 bases). The CDR3 is 14 residues long. Trimming removed 2 bases at V and 0 bases at J, with 6 bases between. Per germline, CDR1 KGHSH and CDR2 LQKENI. The CDR3 nucleotides are TGTGCCAGCTCACCAGGGACTAGCACAGATACGCAGTATTTT. Amino acid sequence: CASSPGTSTDTQYF.

This clonotype is termed medium-sized (0.01 to 0.1%). The J gene is TRBJ1-6, the V gene TRBV6-2 or TRBV6-3; D gene ambiguous. V lost 6 bases and J 10 bases, leaving 16 bases between the germline ends. There are 14 residues in the CDR3. The germline V gene has CDR1 MNHEY and CDR2 SVGEGT. CDR3 DNA: TGTGCCAGCAGGAGGTGGCCAAACGGCTCACCCCTCCACTTT. It codes for CASRRWPNGSPLHF.

This clonotype was counted a single time. The rearrangement joins TRBV20-1 to TRBJ1-6, with a tentative D call TRBD1 (6 bases). This CDR3 is built from 14 residues. Trimming pared 3 bases from V and 7 bases from J, leaving 13 bases between. The V gene's germline CDR1 is DFQATT and CDR2 SNEGSKA (reference sequence). As DNA, the CDR3 is TGCAGTGCTAGCCCCACAGGGCTCAATTCACCCCTCCACTTT. Translated: CSASPTGLNSPLHF.

This clonotype was seen a handful of times. The V call is TRBV6-6, the J call TRBJ2-2; D is possibly TRBD1 (5 bases). This CDR3 spans 13 amino acids. The germline V and J ends were trimmed by 6 bases and 4 bases, with 9 bases remaining between them. CDR1 and CDR2 (germline): MNHNY, SVGAGI (reference sequence). CDR3 sequence: CASRQALTGELFF. CDR3 sequence (DNA): TGTGCCAGCAGACAGGCCCTCACCGGGGAGCTGTTTTTT.

This clonotype ranks as medium-sized. This rearrangement joins TRBV19 to TRBJ1-6; the D is unclear. V lost 5 bases, J lost 9 bases, and 14 bases lay in between. The CDR3 is made up of 14 amino acids. Germline-derived CDR1 and CDR2 are LNHDA and SQIVND (reference sequence). The CDR3 protein is CASSERQAVSPLHF. CDR3 in DNA: TGTGCCAGTAGTGAAAGGCAGGCAGTTTCACCCCTCCACTTT.

This clonotype was picked up a small number of times. The chain has TRBV24-1 and TRBJ1-5; unclear D gene. The V gene lost 6 bases and the J gene lost 2 bases, with 22 bases spanning the gap. This CDR3 spans 18 amino acids. CDR1 and CDR2 from the germline V gene are KGHDR and SFDVKD. The CDR3 loop is CATSNPAFGRRGNQPQHF. The CDR3 bases are TGTGCCACCAGTAATCCCGCGTTCGGGAGACGGGGCAATCAGCCCCAGCATTTT.

This clonotype was counted a few times. CDR3 loop: CASKKQGADYNSPLHF. CDR3 bases: TGTGCCAGTAAAAAACAGGGGGCCGATTATAATTCACCCCTCCACTTT. V usage is TRBV19 and J usage is TRBJ1-6, with TRBD1 identical over 9 bases. The CDR3 totals 16 residues. CDR1 and CDR2 from the germline V gene are LNHDA and SQIVND (reference sequence). V gave up 7 bases and J gave up 4 bases; unmatched junction bases: 8.

The chain recombines TRBV19 with TRBJ2-3; 9 bases map to TRBD2. J lost 7 bases, V lost 4 bases, and 18 bases had no gene match. CDR3 length: 18 amino acids. Germline V lookup: CDR1 LNHDA, CDR2 SQIVND (reference sequence). The DNA of the CDR3 is TGTGCCAGTAGTACGCTTAGGCGGGGGGGCCTAGGGTCGAATACGCAGTATTTT. Protein: CASSTLRRGGLGSNTQYF. Using reference TRBV19 and TRBJ2-3 for the parts outside the CDR3, the full variable domain is DGGITQSPKYLFRKEGQNVTLSCEQNLNHDAMYWYRQDPGQGLRLIYYSQIVNDFQKGDIAEGYSVSREKKESFPLTVTSAQKNPTAFYLCASSTLRRGGLGSNTQYFGPGTRLTVL.

Here the CDR3 DNA reads TGTGCCATCAGTGTCACATATCCCTACGAGCAGTACTTC. Encoded protein: CAISVTYPYEQYF. V gene TRBV10-3 combines with J gene TRBJ2-7; no clear D. Trimming shortened V by 4 bases and J by 2 bases, and 9 bases separated the two germline ends. CDR1 and CDR2 from the germline V gene are ENHRY and SYGVKD. This CDR3 has 13 amino acids.

By proportion, this clonotype is medium-sized. The rearrangement links TRBV7-2 to TRBJ1-2; 8 positions agree with TRBD1. The CDR3 runs to 15 residues. V lost 4 bases, J lost 4 bases, and 8 bases stayed unmatched. Germline V gene lookup returns CDR1 SGHTA and CDR2 FQGNSA. CDR3 protein: CASSSTGQGGYGYTF. The CDR3 bases are TGTGCCAGCAGCTCAACAGGACAGGGAGGCTATGGCTACACCTTC.

This clonotype occurred a few times. The gene calls are TRBV28 and TRBJ2-7; D is ambiguous. The germline V and J ends were trimmed by 6 bases and 6 bases, with 15 bases remaining between them. CDR3 length equals 13 residues. Germline CDR1 reads MDHEN; CDR2 reads SYDVKM. CDR3 sequence (DNA): TGTGCCAGCAGGGACGGTCTTTGGGGCGAGCAGTACTTC. Translating it yields CASRDGLWGEQYF.

J is TRBJ1-1 and V is TRBV20-1; weak D call: TRBD1 (6 bases). CDR1 DFQATT and CDR2 SNEGSKA come from the germline V gene (reference sequence). Trimming left V 7 bases short and J 4 bases short, with 13 bases between. This CDR3 comprises 12 residues. Written as DNA, the CDR3 is TGCAGTGGCGCGCAGGGGACCACTGAAGCTTTCTTT. It translates to CSGAQGTTEAFF.

In its sample, this clonotype is medium-sized (0.01 to 0.1%). The rearrangement uses TRBV6-1 and TRBJ1-1; tentative D call: TRBD1 (6 bases). The CDR3 extends over 14 amino acids. V lost 10 bases and J lost 10, with 25 bases in between. From germline, CDR1 is MNHNS and CDR2 SASEGT. This CDR3 is CATQRGFQSSGAFF. The DNA of the CDR3 is TGTGCCACCCAGAGGGGGTTTCAAAGTTCGGGAGCTTTCTTT.

V usage is TRBV6-1 and J usage is TRBJ1-4, with D tentatively TRBD1 (5 bases). Per germline, CDR1 MNHNS and CDR2 SASEGT. The length of the CDR3 is 14 residues. Trimming stripped 8 bases from V and 7 bases from J, with 17 bases between. CDR3 DNA: TGTGCCAGCTCCCGACAGACTCTAGGTGAAAAACTGTTTTTT. Protein product: CASSRQTLGEKLFF.

The chain has TRBV20-1 and TRBJ2-7; the match to TRBD2 covers 10 bases. In germline, CDR1 is DFQATT, CDR2 SNEGSKA (reference sequence). CDR3 length equals 13 residues. V lost 5 bases and J lost 5; bases outside the gene matches: 6. Here the CDR3 reads CSAVSGGSHEQYF. The CDR3, as DNA: TGCAGTGCTGTTAGCGGGGGGAGTCACGAGCAGTACTTC.

This clonotype was seen a few times. The V and J genes are TRBV25-1 and TRBJ1-3; D is unresolved. Trimming removed 3 bases from V and 3 bases from J, with 6 bases in between. Germline loops: CDR1 MGHDK, CDR2 SYGVNS. The CDR3 has 13 residues. The CDR3, as DNA: TGTGCCAGCAGTGAGCCGGGTGGAAACACCATATATTTT. Translated: CASSEPGGNTIYF.

V and J are TRBV12-3 or TRBV12-4 and TRBJ2-7; 8 positions agree with TRBD1. J lost 4 bases, V lost 3 bases, and 5 bases had no gene match. The CDR3 totals 14 residues. This chain's CDR3 is CASSLTGARYEQYF. The CDR3 region has the DNA TGTGCCAGCAGTTTGACAGGGGCGCGGTACGAGCAGTACTTC.

Within the sample, this clonotype is medium-sized. The junction departs from germline at one end; a sequencing error may be responsible. The V gene is TRBV6-6, the J gene TRBJ2-1; TRBD2 agrees at 13 bases. This CDR3 region has 17 residues. Germline V CDR1 and CDR2: MNHNY, SVGAGI (reference sequence). This CDR3 reads CASSLTDYGLAGAGVIF. The CDR3 region has the DNA TGTGCCAGCAGTCTTACCGACTACGGACTAGCGGGAGCTGGAGTTATCTTC.

This clonotype is termed medium-sized. The rearrangement joins TRBV18 to TRBJ2-7; D is unclear. The CDR3 is 11 residues long. Trimming pared 6 bases from V and 5 bases from J, leaving 8 bases between. Germline-derived CDR1 and CDR2 are KGHSH and LQKENI. CDR3 loop: CASSGQNEQYF. The CDR3 coding sequence is TGTGCCAGCTCCGGGCAGAACGAGCAGTACTTC.

Judged by abundance, this clonotype is large. This chain joins TRBV18 and TRBJ2-7; 9 positions match TRBD1. CDR1 is KGHSH and CDR2 is LQKENI in the germline V gene. The V and J ends lost 2 bases and 1 base, in that order; junction bases with no gene match: 3. CDR3 length: 15 residues. Here the CDR3 DNA reads TGTGCCAGCTCACCAAGACAGGGGGTATCCTACGAGCAGTACTTC. Protein sequence: CASSPRQGVSYEQYF. The full variable domain, with the rest looked up from reference TRBV18 and TRBJ2-7, is NAGVMQNPRHLVRRRGQEARLRCSPMKGHSHVYWYRQLPEEGLKFMVYLQKENIIDESGMPKERFSAEFPKEGPSILRIQQVVRGDSAAYFCASSPRQGVSYEQYFGPGTRLTVT.

This clonotype is medium-sized within its sample. The V call is TRBV13, the J call TRBJ1-6; 8 nucleotides align to TRBD1. Trimming cost V 1 base and J 10 bases; bases outside gene matches: 3. The CDR3 runs 14 residues. CDR1 is PRHDT, CDR2 FYEKMQ, per germline (reference sequence). The CDR3 sequence: CASSLAGGRSPLHF. CDR3 DNA sequence: TGTGCCAGCAGCTTAGCAGGGGGCAGATCACCCCTCCACTTT.

By sample fraction, this clonotype is medium-sized. The V and J genes are TRBV5-6 and TRBJ1-1; D gene uncertain. The CDR3 extends over 13 amino acids. V was trimmed by 4 bases and J by 3 bases, leaving 10 bases between them. Germline CDR1 SGHDT, CDR2 YYEEEE. The CDR3 region is CASSNGPYTEAFF. The CDR3 bases are TGTGCCAGCAGCAATGGGCCTTACACTGAAGCTTTCTTT.

In this sample, this clonotype turned up a few times. The chain is built from TRBV16 and TRBJ1-2; D is ambiguous. From germline, CDR1 is KGHSY and CDR2 FQNENV. V lost 4 bases and J 4 bases, leaving 19 bases between the germline ends. This CDR3 has 16 amino acids. In DNA, the CDR3 is TGTGCCAGCAGCCTCCCGGTGGGCAGACCCACCTATGGCTACACCTTC. The encoded protein is CASSLPVGRPTYGYTF.

The chain recombines TRBV6-6 with TRBJ2-7; 13 bases fit TRBD2. Germline V CDR1 and CDR2: MNHNY, SVGAGI (reference sequence). The CDR3 consists of 19 residues. Trimming cost V 6 bases and J 3 bases; bases outside gene matches: 17. The CDR3 DNA is TGTGCCAGCAGAAGTGCGGGACTAGCGGGATCCCAGTGGAGCTACGAGCAGTACTTC. Residues: CASRSAGLAGSQWSYEQYF.

V and J are TRBV27 and TRBJ1-1, with D possibly matching TRBD1 (5 bases). The CDR3 runs to 15 residues. Germline V gene lookup returns CDR1 MNHEY and CDR2 SMNVEV (reference sequence). Trimming stripped 0 bases from V and 3 bases from J, with 11 bases between. The CDR3 DNA reads TGTGCCAGCAGTTTATCGGGGCACGGGGACACTGAAGCTTTCTTT. Protein: CASSLSGHGDTEAFF.

The CDR3 DNA reads as TGTGCCAGCAGCTTGGACGGACCGGGGGACGGGCAGTACTTC. Translating it yields CASSLDGPGDGQYF. The V gene is TRBV5-5, the J gene TRBJ2-7; the D gene is possibly TRBD2 (6 bases). V was clipped by 0 bases and J by 9 bases, with 16 bases between them. The CDR3 totals 14 residues. CDR1 SGHKS and CDR2 YYEKEE come from the germline V gene (reference sequence).

This clonotype is labeled as medium-sized. The V gene is TRBV6-2 or TRBV6-3, the J gene TRBJ1-2; D remains unclear. The V gene's germline CDR1 is MNHEY and CDR2 SVGEGT. V was shortened by 5 bases and J by 4 bases, with 8 bases between the two germline ends. The CDR3 contains 12 residues. Here the CDR3 reads CASSPTGYGYTF. Here the CDR3 DNA reads TGTGCCAGCAGTCCGACGGGCTATGGCTACACCTTC.

This clonotype counts as medium-sized (0.01 to 0.1%). The V call is TRBV7-2, the J call TRBJ1-2; TRBD1 is a possible D gene (5 bases). The germline V and J ends were trimmed by 7 bases and 8 bases, with 17 bases remaining between them. CDR3 length: 13 residues. Germline V gene sequence: CDR1 SGHTA, CDR2 FQGNSA. The DNA for the CDR3 is TGTGCCAGCACTCCAAATAGGGGTGAAGGCTACACCTTC. Residues: CASTPNRGEGYTF.